Listed below are T cell receptor beta chains from one sample, sequenced in a study of cytomegalovirus exposure and HLA in healthy donors. The method was immunoSEQ multiplex PCR; TCRdb's version includes in-frame clones alone and lacks a portion of them. The sample includes under 200,000 clones, approximately 78% of them seen just once. Sequencing was performed on PBMCs. The receptors were gathered from a woman in her 30s in good health and CMV-seropositive. Each CDR3 is given with its conserved first and last residue. The D gene is left open where the match is weak. Rows may omit the clone size; those that give it use once, few, many or a size class.

>NA|TRBJ2-5|NA|TRBV5-1
CASSLAGGQETQYF
TGCGCCAGCAGCTTGGCCGGGGGGCAGGAGACCCAGTACTTC
>NA|TRBJ1-2|NA|TRBV18
CASSPLSTQNYGYTF
TGTGCCAGCTCACCGCTCTCCACACAAAACTATGGCTACACCTTC
>TRBD1|TRBJ1-5|NA|TRBV10-1
CASPDRGSGVQQPQHF
TGCGCCAGCCCCGACAGGGGTTCGGGGGTTCAGCAGCCCCAGCATTTT
>NA|TRBJ1-4|NA|TRBV7-9
CASSLLLQEKLFF
TGTGCCAGCAGCTTACTATTACAGGAAAAACTGTTTTTT
>NA|TRBJ2-1|NA|TRBV7-2
CASSLEAGSIPEQFF
TGTGCCAGCAGCTTAGAAGCGGGTAGCATTCCTGAGCAGTTCTTC
>NA|TRBJ2-5|NA|TRBV9
CASSFGGVEETQYF
TGTGCCAGCAGCTTCGGAGGGGTAGAGGAGACCCAGTACTTC
>NA|TRBJ1-2|NA|TRBV7-9
CASSLAPRTAYGYTF
TGTGCCAGCAGCTTAGCCCCCCGGACAGCCTATGGCTACACCTTC
>NA|TRBJ2-5|NA|TRBV14
CASSPGETQYF
TGTGCCAGCAGCCCCGGAGAGACCCAGTACTTC
>NA|TRBJ1-1|NA|TRBV4-2
CASSQDRQNTEAFF
TGTGCCAGCAGCCAAGACAGACAGAACACTGAAGCTTTCTTT
>TRBD2|TRBJ2-1|NA|TRBV7-3
CASSFSGAYNEQFF
TGTGCCAGCAGCTTTAGCGGGGCGTACAATGAGCAGTTCTTC
>NA|TRBJ2-1|once|TRBV7-9
CASSPGSREQFF
TGTGCCAGCAGTCCAGGGTCAAGGGAGCAGTTCTTC
>TRBD1|TRBJ1-6|few|TRBV25-1
CASTLGRGPRSPLHF
TGTGCCAGCACCCTCGGGAGGGGGCCGAGATCACCCCTCCACTTT
>TRBD2|TRBJ2-1|NA|TRBV4-3
CASSQSGGRYNEQFF
TGCGCCAGCAGCCAATCCGGGGGGAGGTACAATGAGCAGTTCTTC
>NA|TRBJ2-5|NA|TRBV18
CASSPQGGNQETQYF
TGTGCCAGCTCACCTCAAGGCGGGAACCAAGAGACCCAGTACTTC
>NA|TRBJ2-3|NA|TRBV7-9
CSSRINSGGTQYF
TGTTCCAGCAGGATCAACAGTGGAGGTACGCAGTATTTT
>NA|TRBJ1-5|once|TRBV11-2
CASSLYGYSNQPQHF
TGTGCCAGCAGCTTATACGGGTATAGCAATCAGCCCCAGCATTTT
>TRBD2|TRBJ2-3|NA|TRBV28
CASSSSGDQDTQYF
TGTGCCAGCAGTTCTAGCGGGGATCAAGATACGCAGTATTTT
>TRBD1|TRBJ2-1|NA|TRBV6-1
CASSEMGQGNYNEQFF
TGTGCCAGCAGTGAAATGGGACAGGGAAATTACAATGAGCAGTTCTTC
>NA|TRBJ2-5|NA|TRBV5-4
CASSLARGETQYF
TGTGCCAGCAGCTTGGCCAGGGGAGAGACCCAGTACTTC
>TRBD1|TRBJ1-1|few|TRBV19
CASSMVRDSEAFF
TGTGCCAGTAGTATGGTACGGGACAGTGAAGCTTTCTTT
>NA|TRBJ2-1|NA|TRBV5-1
CASSLFSQLNEQFF
TGCGCCAGCAGCTTGTTTTCCCAACTCAATGAGCAGTTCTTC
>TRBD1|TRBJ1-3|NA|TRBV7-9
CASSLGQGASFGGNTIYF
TGTGCCAGCAGCTTGGGACAGGGGGCAAGTTTCGGAGGAAACACCATATATTTT
>NA|TRBJ1-2|NA|TRBV30
CAWSLVYGYTF
TGTGCCTGGAGTCTAGTCTATGGCTACACCTTC
>NA|TRBJ1-3|NA|TRBV29-1
CSVEANSGNTIYF
TGCAGCGTTGAAGCCAACTCTGGAAACACCATATATTTT
>NA|TRBJ1-5|NA|TRBV28
CASSYTGYNQPQHF
TGTGCCAGCAGCTATACAGGGTACAATCAGCCCCAGCATTTT
>NA|TRBJ2-3|NA|TRBV11-2
CASSLESGDTQYF
TGTGCCAGCAGCTTAGAATCGGGAGATACGCAGTATTTT
>TRBD2|TRBJ2-3|NA|TRBV5-1
CASSWGLNTDTQYF
TGCGCCAGCAGCTGGGGACTAAACACAGATACGCAGTATTTT
>NA|TRBJ2-1|NA|TRBV15
CATSLLYNEQFF
TGTGCCACCAGCCTCCTCTACAATGAGCAGTTCTTC
>NA|TRBJ1-5|NA|TRBV18
CASSRSGNQPQHF
TGTGCCAGCTCACGCTCGGGGAATCAGCCCCAGCATTTT
>NA|TRBJ1-6|NA|TRBV4-3
CASSQVHGHFNSPLHF
TGCGCCAGCAGCCAAGTGCACGGACACTTTAATTCACCCCTCCACTTT
>NA|TRBJ1-1|NA|TRBV6-6
CASSPTGFNTEAFF
TGTGCCAGCAGCCCGACAGGATTTAACACTGAAGCTTTCTTT
>TRBD2|TRBJ2-2|once|TRBV7-6
CASSSPRLAGRTGELFF
TGTGCCAGCAGCTCCCCCCGACTAGCGGGGAGGACCGGGGAGCTGTTTTTT
>TRBD2|TRBJ2-2|NA|TRBV15
CATSRDGTMGRTGELFF
TGTGCCACCAGCAGAGATGGGACTATGGGTAGGACCGGGGAGCTGTTTTTT
>TRBD2|TRBJ2-3|NA|TRBV5-4
CASLIAGGTTDTQYF
TGTGCCAGCCTCATAGCGGGGGGGACCACAGATACGCAGTATTTT
>NA|TRBJ2-3|NA|TRBV5-1
CASSLGGLDTQYF
TGCGCCAGCAGCTTGGGGGGGCTTGATACGCAGTATTTT
>TRBD1|TRBJ2-7|NA|TRBV2
CASGQTGVSYEQYF
TGTGCCAGCGGCCAGACAGGGGTCTCCTACGAGCAGTACTTC
>NA|TRBJ1-2|few|TRBV29-1
CSGQTGYSYTF
TGCAGCGGGCAGACAGGCTATAGCTACACCTTC